This TCR beta chain originates from a study of T cells in tumors after PD-1 blockade. Study-wide context: Prior checkpoint blockade, systemic immunosuppressant use, or anti-cancer therapy within 4 weeks excluded patients.

Post-treatment squamous cell carcinoma samples were taken on average 31 days after treatment start. Broader study findings: Blood contained about two fifths of the tumor's TCR clonotypes.

The assay was immunoSEQ multiplex PCR, and TCRdb's table has in-frame clones only and misses some. The profile covers about 15,000 clones, with 65% to 70% appearing a single time and more than 30% taken by the ten largest. CDR1 is LGHNA and CDR2 is YNFKEQ in the germline V gene. Trimming removed 0 bases at V and 1 base at J, with 13 bases between. The CDR3 contains 17 residues. This clone was counted a few times. Its antigen is as yet unknown. V usage is TRBV4-2 and J usage is TRBJ1-3; no firm D call. This sequence originates from a human donor with cutaneous squamous cell carcinoma. This sample comprised tumor tissue, obtained after anti-PD-1 treatment. The DNA for the CDR3 is TGTGCCAGCAGCCAAGATCGTGGATATAGGTCTGGAAACACCATATATTTT. It is translated as CASSQDRGYRSGNTIYF.